These 11 T cell receptor beta chains were all obtained from the same sample, sequenced in a study of cytomegalovirus exposure and HLA in healthy donors. Generated by immunoSEQ multiplex PCR, the TCRdb table keeps only in-frame clones and is missing some. The sample contains about 340,000 clones, 70% to 90% of which appear only once. Sample: PBMCs. These receptors were collected from a woman between 18 and 30 years old in good health and CMV-seronegative.

This clone was counted a few times. This chain links TRBV15 with TRBJ2-7; TRBD2 agrees at 13 bases. J gave up 3 bases and V 0 bases, and 5 bases lay outside the gene matches. The CDR3 loop spans 17 amino acids. Germline V gene data show CDR1 as LNHNV and CDR2 as YYDKDF (reference sequence). The CDR3 is CATSRDGGLAGDYEQYF. CDR3 DNA: TGTGCCACCAGCAGAGATGGCGGACTAGCGGGAGACTACGAGCAGTACTTC. The full variable domain, completed using reference TRBV15 and TRBJ2-7, is DAMVIQNPRYQVTQFGKPVTLSCSQTLNHNVMYWYQQKSSQAPKLLFHYYDKDFNNEADTPDNFQSRRPNTSFCFLDIRSPGLGDTAMYLCATSRDGGLAGDYEQYFGPGTRLTVT.

V is TRBV12-5 and J is TRBJ1-1; 8 bases line up with TRBD1. The V gene end was trimmed by 7 bases and the J gene end by 1 base; junction bases not matched to a gene: 14. Per the germline V gene, CDR1 is LGHNT and CDR2 is FRNRAP. The CDR3 contains 17 residues. CDR3 sequence: CASAILPGTGENTEAFF. CDR3 bases: TGTGCTAGTGCCATTTTGCCTGGGACAGGAGAGAACACTGAAGCTTTCTTT.

The V call is TRBV5-4, the J call TRBJ2-5; 7 nucleotides line up with TRBD1. The CDR3 loop spans 15 amino acids. The J segment lost 0 bases and the V segment lost 3 bases, leaving 5 bases of the junction unmatched. From germline, CDR1 is SGHNT and CDR2 YYREEE (reference sequence). The CDR3 sequence: CASSYRGSDQETQYF. Here the CDR3 DNA reads TGTGCCAGCAGCTACAGGGGCTCCGACCAAGAGACCCAGTACTTC. The full variable domain, completed using reference TRBV5-4 and TRBJ2-5, is ETGVTQSPTHLIKTRGQQVTLRCSSQSGHNTVSWYQQALGQGPQFIFQYYREEENGRGNFPPRFSGLQFPNYSSELNVNALELDDSALYLCASSYRGSDQETQYFGPGTRLLVL.

Notes on this clone: Other DNA sequences from this sample encode an identical CDR3 as well. The chain carries TRBV19 and TRBJ2-7; 9 bases fit TRBD2. The V gene's germline CDR1 is LNHDA and CDR2 SQIVND (reference sequence). V dropped 3 bases and J dropped 1; count of bases not matched to a gene: 1. The CDR3 is 14 amino acids. As DNA, the CDR3 is TGTGCCAGTAGTATGACTAGCGGATCCTACGAGCAGTACTTC. Amino acids: CASSMTSGSYEQYF. The full variable domain, with the rest looked up from reference TRBV19 and TRBJ2-7, is DGGITQSPKYLFRKEGQNVTLSCEQNLNHDAMYWYRQDPGQGLRLIYYSQIVNDFQKGDIAEGYSVSREKKESFPLTVTSAQKNPTAFYLCASSMTSGSYEQYFGPGTRLTVT.

V gene TRBV27 combines with J gene TRBJ2-3; TRBD1 might be the D (6 bases). The ends were cut back, 4 bases at V and 3 bases at J, with 11 bases in the middle. CDR1 and CDR2 from the germline V gene are MNHEY and SMNVEV (reference sequence). The CDR3 is made up of 14 amino acids. In DNA, the CDR3 is TGTGCCAGCAGTTCCAGGACAGCAACAGATACGCAGTATTTT. Amino acid sequence: CASSSRTATDTQYF.

V and J are TRBV7-2 and TRBJ2-1; TRBD2 agrees at 16 bases. The CDR3 totals 18 residues. After removal of 0 bases from V and 5 bases from J, the junction contained 4 bases not matched to a gene. Germline lookup yields CDR1 SGHTA and CDR2 FQGNSA. As DNA, the CDR3 is TGTGCCAGCAGCTTAGCCGGGACTAGCGGGAGGGTTGACAATGAGCAGTTCTTC. The encoded protein is CASSLAGTSGRVDNEQFF.

This sequence joins TRBV4-1 and TRBJ2-1; TRBD2 is a possible D gene (5 bases). Germline values: CDR1 MGHRA, CDR2 YSYEKL. V lost 4 bases and J 5 bases, leaving 9 bases between the germline ends. The CDR3 runs to 13 residues. The CDR3 sequence is CASSRGSDNEQFF. The CDR3, as DNA: TGCGCCAGCAGCCGAGGGTCCGACAATGAGCAGTTCTTC.

This chain links TRBV28 with TRBJ2-7; a possible D gene is TRBD1 (6 bases). Germline V gene lookup returns CDR1 MDHEN and CDR2 SYDVKM. Between the trimmed V and J ends, which lost 6 bases and 0 bases, there was a span of 24 bases. The CDR3 is 18 amino acids. The CDR3 here is CASRPGLGDRRSSYEQYF. In DNA, the CDR3 is TGTGCCAGCAGGCCCGGGTTGGGCGACAGGAGGAGCTCCTACGAGCAGTACTTC.

This chain uses TRBV28 with TRBJ1-2; no clear D gene. The germline V and J ends were trimmed by 9 bases and 8 bases, with 19 bases remaining between them. From germline, CDR1 is MDHEN and CDR2 SYDVKM. The CDR3 extends over 13 amino acids. The CDR3 loop reads CASSQRPTGGYTF. The DNA for the CDR3 is TGTGCCAGTAGTCAAAGGCCCACCGGGGGCTACACCTTC.

V and J are TRBV9 and TRBJ1-2; maybe TRBD1 (5 bases). This CDR3 is built from 14 residues. Per the germline V gene, CDR1 is SGDLS and CDR2 is YYNGEE. V dropped 0 bases and J dropped 8 bases, with 14 bases sitting between them. CDR3 sequence: CASSVDGTAGGYTF. CDR3 DNA sequence: TGTGCCAGCAGCGTAGACGGGACCGCGGGGGGCTACACCTTC.

The rearrangement links TRBV29-1 to TRBJ1-2; D unresolved. Germline CDR1 and CDR2: SQVTM and ANQGSEA. This CDR3 contains 13 residues. V dropped 2 bases and J dropped 6 bases, with 13 bases sitting between them. This chain's CDR3 is CSVESRPIHGYTF. In DNA form, the CDR3 reads TGCAGCGTTGAAAGCAGGCCCATCCATGGCTACACCTTC.